This T cell receptor (beta chain) emerged from a study of OX40 agonist ivuxolimab in advanced cancers. Study details: A male proportion of 82.7% was recorded, with mean age approximately 60 years and range roughly 23 to 90.

Peripheral blood came from all dose cohorts at three timepoints. This CDR3 comprises 14 residues. Germline V gene sequence: CDR1 MNHNS, CDR2 SASEGT. Germline trimming cut 6 bases from V and 1 base from J; bases unmatched to any gene: 0. Study-wide findings and caveats: Expanded clones tended on average to be more numerous among CD8+ T cells than CD4+.

Profiling relied on immunoSEQ multiplex PCR, and the TCRdb table lists in-frame clones only, not all of them. The repertoire holds more than 45,000 clones, with around 77% as singletons. Regarding this clone: Its antigen is as yet unknown.

This receptor was identified in an adult with an advanced solid tumor such as melanoma, head and neck, liver or kidney cancer. The genes are TRBV6-1 and TRBJ2-3, with TRBD2 matching over 11 bases. The sequences come from CD4+ or CD8+ T cells sorted from blood, collected in a trial of the OX40 agonist ivuxolimab. Here the CDR3 DNA reads TGTGCCAGCAGGACTAGCGGGGGCACAGATACGCAGTATTTT. Residues: CASRTSGGTDTQYF.